This T cell receptor (beta chain) is drawn from a study of T-cell reconstitution after alpha-beta-depleted transplantation in children (dated by TCRdb to 2016 to 2017). The study in broad terms: Using TCR repertoire profiling, the study followed T-cell immune reconstitution in a quantitative way in children after TCRalphabeta/CD19-depleted allogeneic hematopoietic cell transplantation. Beyond this particular receptor, the publication reports: About two months after transplant, the apparently early recovery of alphabetaT-cell counts reportedly depended on just several hundred clones that had expanded rapidly and came from non-depleted graft cells. Hyperexpanded clone frequencies declined over subsequent months; after one year, T-cell counts and TCRbeta diversity were mostly attributed to newly produced T cells. In some patients, high TCRbeta diversity at day 60 was attributed to recipient T cells and intrathymic progenitors that had survived conditioning.

The library was generated by PCR. Sequencer: Illumina HiSeq 2500. TCR libraries were prepared with molecular barcoding, using unique molecular identifiers to normalize TCRbeta repertoire quantification. Starting from the raw public reads, TCRdb applied fastp trimming at Q25, assembled clones with MiXCR and retained in-frame beta chains. Rows with a matching CDR3 protein are joined into one entry that keeps the most common DNA and genes. The sample yields hundreds of thousands of distinct CDR3 sequences; 17% were counted once. The biggest ten clones account for just under 45% of the sample. From the cysteine through the phenylalanine, the CDR3 covers 14 amino acids. Of the read, only the CDR3 DNA is kept; its 42 bases are in frame from base 1. V drops 5 bases and J drops 8 bases, leaving 19 bases in between. From the germline V gene (reference sequence), CDR1 is DFQATT and CDR2 is SNEGSKA. Taken with the paper, the label for treatment or condition translates to: allogeneic hematopoietic cell transplantation with graft depleted of TCRalphabeta T cells and CD19 B cells. The children who served as transplant recipients had been given grafts of TCRalphabeta/CD19-depleted allogeneic hematopoietic cells.

For this clonotype: Its target antigen remains unknown. No quality values exist for individual bases; no much larger clone is one base distant.

This chain is built from TRBV20-1 and TRBJ2-1; matching of 6 bases hints at TRBD2 as the D gene. This receptor was identified in a male patient aged 2-10 years who had a stem cell transplant for acute lymphoblastic leukemia, so the T cells may come from the graft donor. The material was PBMCs, mostly from graft donor cells, obtained 360 days after TCRalphabeta/CD19-depleted stem cell transplant. The CDR3 reads CSAPRYRPGDEQFF. The sequenced DNA: TGCAGTGCTCCCAGATACAGGCCGGGGGATGAGCAGTTCTTC.